The present TCR beta chain was sequenced within a study of T cells in Graves' hyperthyroidism and ophthalmopathy. It was RNA transcripts that yielded the amplified TCR beta CDR3 regions. The TCR CDR3 first-round RT-PCR relied on the HTBI primer set. TCRdb processed the multiplex PCR reads anew with MiXCR; each CDR3 protein has one entry. The data contain about 640,000 distinct CDR3 sequences, about a fifth of them singletons. Ophthalmopathy patients showed a Clinical Activity Score of at least 3, NOSPECS grade of at least 4 and duration under 3 months. Of note for this clonotype: With a much larger clone just one base away, this may be a read error.

CDR3 length equals 16 residues. Trimming at V came to 4 bases and at J to 5 bases, leaving 12 bases not matched to a gene. Germline loops: CDR1 MNHEY, CDR2 SVGAGI. This clonotype was obtained from a man aged 25 to 40 with Graves' ophthalmopathy. This chain uses TRBV6-5 with TRBJ1-2; 8 bases are shared with TRBD1. The sequenced sample consisted of blood. CDR3 residues: CASSSAGQAEWYGYTF. The CDR3 DNA is TGTGCCAGCAGTTCAGCGGGACAGGCGGAATGGTATGGCTACACCTTC.